The 29 T cell receptor beta chains below come from one sample, sequenced in a study of vaccination and CD4 T cells after COVID-19. Stated treatment: roughly 10-day PBMC culture with coronavirus spike peptide pools or control peptides (ViraFEST assay). The antigens for these receptors are not known. The Oncomine TCR Beta short-read assay was applied to DNA of cultured CD4+ T cells. TCRdb re-called the PCR reads with MiXCR, one entry per CDR3 protein. The profile shows over 25,000 distinct CDR3 sequences, approximately 66% of them singletons. The sample was CD4+ T cells from blood, cultured in vitro, taken after SARS-CoV-2 vaccination. These receptors all come from a human donor who received a COVID-19 vaccine.

J is TRBJ2-7 and V is TRBV5-5; D ambiguous. The germline gives CDR1 SGHKS, CDR2 YYEKEE (reference sequence). V lost 0 bases and J lost 3, with 10 bases in between. This CDR3 contains 14 residues. CDR3: CASSLAVGRYEQYF. DNA for the CDR3: TGTGCCAGCAGCTTGGCTGTTGGGCGCTACGAGCAGTACTTC. The full variable domain, its missing parts supplied by reference TRBV5-5 and TRBJ2-7, is DAGVTQSPTHLIKTRGQQVTLRCSPISGHKSVSWYQQVLGQGPQFIFQYYEKEERGRGNFPDRFSARQFPNYSSELNVNALLLGDSALYLCASSLAVGRYEQYFGPGTRLTVT.

The chain employs TRBV2 and TRBJ1-2, with TRBD1 identical over 10 bases. In germline, CDR1 is SNHLY, CDR2 FYNNEI. The V gene end was trimmed by 3 bases and the J gene end by 9 bases; junction bases not matched to a gene: 10. The CDR3 has 15 residues. CDR3 region: CASSEARTGGSSYTF. The CDR3 DNA is TGTGCCAGCAGTGAGGCGAGGACAGGGGGGTCTAGCTACACCTTC. The whole variable domain, remainder taken from reference TRBV2 and TRBJ1-2, is EPEVTQTPSHQVTQMGQEVILRCVPISNHLYFYWYRQILGQKVEFLVSFYNNEISEKSEIFDDQFSVERPDGSNFTLKIRSTKLEDSAMYFCASSEARTGGSSYTFGSGTRLTVV.

This clonotype was detected a few times. V gene TRBV28 combines with J gene TRBJ1-3, with 7 nucleotides matching TRBD1. The CDR3 is 15 residues long. Trimming took 5 bases from V and 0 from J; bases not matched to a gene: 4. Germline V lookup: CDR1 MDHEN, CDR2 SYDVKM. CDR3 loop: CASSRQGPSGNTIYF. DNA of the CDR3: TGTGCCAGCAGTAGACAGGGACCCTCTGGAAACACCATATATTTT.

This rearrangement joins TRBV7-6 to TRBJ2-2, with D possibly being TRBD1 or TRBD2 (5 bases each). The CDR3 spans 16 residues. V was shortened by 0 bases and J by 0 bases, with 8 bases between the two germline ends. The germline gives CDR1 SGHVS, CDR2 FNYEAQ. Written as DNA, the CDR3 is TGTGCCAGCAGCTTAGCGTCGGGGCCGAACACCGGGGAGCTGTTTTTT. Translating it yields CASSLASGPNTGELFF.

This chain links TRBV5-4 with TRBJ2-5, with TRBD1 matching over 9 bases. Per the germline V gene, CDR1 is SGHNT and CDR2 is YYREEE (reference sequence). After removal of 2 bases from V and 7 bases from J, the junction contained 3 bases not matched to a gene. The CDR3 has 13 residues. CDR3 DNA sequence: TGTGCCAGCAGCTTCGACAGGGGGGGGACCCAGTACTTC. It yields the protein CASSFDRGGTQYF.

The sample holds a few counts of this clonotype. J is TRBJ2-5 and V is TRBV15; D unclear. In germline, CDR1 is LNHNV, CDR2 YYDKDF (reference sequence). The CDR3 spans 14 residues. V lost 0 bases to trimming and J lost 3 bases, with 8 bases between them. CDR3 residues: CATSRDHGEETQYF. The CDR3 nucleotides read TGTGCCACCAGCAGAGATCACGGAGAAGAGACCCAGTACTTC.

The chain links TRBV5-1 to TRBJ2-5, with D possibly being TRBD1 (5 bases). Trimming left V 5 bases short and J 2 bases short, with 13 bases between. This CDR3 region has 14 residues. Germline CDR1 SGHRS, CDR2 YFSETQ. The CDR3 DNA reads TGCGCCAGCAGTTACGCAGGGTTGCAAGAGACCCAGTACTTC. Translating it yields CASSYAGLQETQYF.

The count of this clonotype is one. The rearrangement links TRBV6-1 to TRBJ1-2; 8 bases line up with TRBD1. V lost 11 bases and J lost 4; bases outside the gene matches: 12. This CDR3 contains 14 residues. CDR1 MNHNS and CDR2 SASEGT come from the germline V gene. The DNA for the CDR3 is TGTGCCTCCAGGAAGGGGGACAGGAGCTATGGCTACACCTTC. Amino acid sequence: CASRKGDRSYGYTF.

Only one count was recorded for this clonotype. V usage is TRBV6-5 and J usage is TRBJ1-2; tentatively, D is TRBD1 (6 bases). Trimming left V 4 bases short and J 9 bases short, with 18 bases between. Germline assignment: CDR1 MNHEY and CDR2 SVGAGI. CDR3 length: 14 residues. The CDR3 here is CASSWGGAFGSYTF. For the CDR3, the DNA is TGTGCCAGCAGTTGGGGGGGGGCTTTCGGTAGCTACACCTTC.

In its sample, this clonotype was seen a few times. This CDR3 reads CASSGSGDPYEQYF. CDR3 DNA: TGTGCCAGCAGTGGGAGCGGGGATCCCTACGAGCAGTACTTC. J is TRBJ2-7 and V is TRBV6-1, with 7 bases that match TRBD2. The CDR3 length is 14 residues. In germline, CDR1 is MNHNS, CDR2 SASEGT. V dropped 4 bases and J dropped 2; count of bases not matched to a gene: 5.

Only a few counts were recorded for this clonotype. The chain employs TRBV30 and TRBJ1-1; 7 bases match TRBD1. The V and J ends lost 3 bases and 5 bases, in that order; junction bases with no gene match: 9. CDR3 length: 14 residues. Germline V gene sequence: CDR1 GTSNPN, CDR2 SVGIG (reference sequence). DNA of the CDR3: TGTGCCTGGAGAGGTCAGGGGGTGGGAACTGAAGCTTTCTTT. This translates into CAWRGQGVGTEAFF.

The chain recombines TRBV11-2 with TRBJ1-2, with D unclear. CDR1 SGHAT and CDR2 FQNNGV come from the germline V gene. Deletions cut 0 bases from V and 4 bases from J, with 18 bases between. This CDR3 spans 17 amino acids. The CDR3 loop is CASSLEARTRYLYGYTF. CDR3 in DNA: TGTGCCAGCAGCTTAGAAGCTAGAACTCGCTATCTCTATGGCTACACCTTC.

CDR3 coding DNA: TGCAGTGCCCTGGGACAGTCAACCACTGAAGCTTTCTTT. This codes for CSALGQSTTEAFF. The chain employs TRBV20-1 and TRBJ1-1; TRBD1 matches at 7 bases. With 6 bases clipped from V and 4 bases from J, the junction kept 8 bases outside the gene matches. Germline V gene lookup returns CDR1 DFQATT and CDR2 SNEGSKA (reference sequence). The CDR3 runs 13 residues.

The V gene is TRBV5-1, the J gene TRBJ2-3, with D unresolved. With 1 base removed from V and 5 bases from J, the gap between germline ends came to 11 bases. Germline CDR1 reads SGHRS; CDR2 reads YFSETQ. The CDR3 has 14 residues. In DNA form, the CDR3 reads TGCGCCAGCAGCTTGCCCGACATTGTAGATACGCAGTATTTT. Translation gives CASSLPDIVDTQYF.

This chain uses TRBV5-1 with TRBJ1-1; the D gene is possibly TRBD1 (6 bases). Looked up from germline, CDR1 is SGHRS and CDR2 is YFSETQ. Trimming left V 4 bases short and J 1 base short, with 17 bases between. The CDR3 totals 16 residues. This CDR3 reads CASSDGAGGANTEAFF. For the CDR3, the DNA is TGCGCCAGCAGCGACGGGGCGGGGGGCGCGAACACTGAAGCTTTCTTT.

The table lists this clonotype with a count of one. The V gene is TRBV30, the J gene TRBJ1-5; 9 nucleotides align to TRBD1. The length of the CDR3 is 15 residues. In germline, CDR1 is GTSNPN, CDR2 SVGIG (reference sequence). The junction had 8 bases not matched to a gene; V was cut back by 2 bases and J by 6 bases. The CDR3 sequence is CAWSSGQGDLQPQHF. CDR3 DNA: TGTGCCTGGAGTTCGGGACAGGGAGATCTTCAGCCCCAGCATTTT.

This sequence joins TRBV19 and TRBJ2-2; 8 bases line up with TRBD1. This CDR3 region has 15 residues. Germline loops: CDR1 LNHDA, CDR2 SQIVND (reference sequence). The V segment lost 6 bases and the J segment 3 bases; nucleotides outside the gene matches: 6. CDR3 bases: TGTGCCAGTAGCAAGCCACAGGGGGACACCGGGGAGCTGTTTTTT. Amino acids: CASSKPQGDTGELFF.

This clonotype was recorded a few times. This chain joins TRBV19 and TRBJ1-1; D perhaps matches TRBD1 (5 bases). Germline V lookup: CDR1 LNHDA, CDR2 SQIVND (reference sequence). CDR3 length equals 12 residues. The germline V and J ends were trimmed by 6 bases and 5 bases, with 10 bases remaining between them. In DNA, the CDR3 is TGTGCCAGTAGCCAGGGTTGGACTGAAGCTTTCTTT. It is translated as CASSQGWTEAFF.

The rearrangement links TRBV6-1 to TRBJ2-2; no definite D call. Germline lookup yields CDR1 MNHNS and CDR2 SASEGT. Trimming stripped 3 bases from V and 6 bases from J, with 5 bases between. The CDR3 consists of 12 residues. In DNA form, the CDR3 reads TGTGCCAGCAGTGAGTACGCCGGGGAGCTGTTTTTT. As protein: CASSEYAGELFF.

CDR3 region: CASSQRSPRPYNEQFF. The DNA for the CDR3 is TGTGCCAGCAGCCAACGTTCACCCAGACCATACAATGAGCAGTTCTTC. This sequence joins TRBV11-1 and TRBJ2-1; D not certain. Deletions cut 5 bases from V and 4 bases from J, with 18 bases between. The CDR3 length is 16 residues. Germline V gene data show CDR1 as SGHAT and CDR2 as FQDESV (reference sequence). Full variable domain (remainder filled in from reference TRBV11-1 and TRBJ2-1): EAEVAQSPRYKITEKSQAVAFWCDPISGHATLYWYRQILGQGPELLVQFQDESVVDDSQLPKDRFSAERLKGVDSTLKIQPAELGDSAMYLCASSQRSPRPYNEQFFGPGTRLTVL.

The chain combines TRBV20-1 with TRBJ2-1; 8 bases match TRBD2. This CDR3 is built from 14 residues. Germline CDR1 and CDR2: DFQATT and SNEGSKA (reference sequence). Trimming cost V 1 base and J 2 bases; bases outside gene matches: 1. The CDR3 region has the DNA TGCAGTGCTAGAGGACTAGCGCCCTACAATGAGCAGTTCTTC. Translating gives CSARGLAPYNEQFF.

The chain couples TRBV5-1 to TRBJ1-3, with 8 bases lining up with TRBD1. The J segment lost 0 bases and the V segment lost 4 bases, leaving 6 bases of the junction unmatched. Germline V gene sequence: CDR1 SGHRS, CDR2 YFSETQ. This CDR3 has 16 amino acids. This CDR3 reads CASSPGTGSSGNTIYF. CDR3 coding DNA: TGCGCCAGCAGCCCCGGGACAGGATCCTCTGGAAACACCATATATTTT.

This chain links TRBV10-3 with TRBJ1-1; TRBD1 matches at 11 bases. Germline CDR1 reads ENHRY; CDR2 reads SYGVKD. The J segment lost 0 bases and the V segment lost 6 bases, leaving 6 bases of the junction unmatched. The CDR3 is 16 residues long. CDR3 region: CAIRKDRGRMNTEAFF. The CDR3 DNA reads TGTGCCATCAGAAAGGACAGGGGGCGGATGAACACTGAAGCTTTCTTT.

There are a few counts of this clonotype. CDR3 nucleotides: TGCAGTGCCCGGGGTGGGCCTGGTGGGGCAACTATGAGCTACACCTTC. Amino acid sequence: CSARGGPGGATMSYTF. The rearrangement joins TRBV20-1 to TRBJ1-2; a possible D gene is TRBD1 (5 bases). The germline V gene encodes CDR1 DFQATT and CDR2 SNEGSKA (reference sequence). This CDR3 contains 16 residues. Deletions cut 6 bases from V and 9 bases from J, with 29 bases between.

This clonotype was seen only a few times. The chain uses TRBV19 and TRBJ1-6; 9 positions match TRBD1. Germline CDR1 and CDR2: LNHDA and SQIVND (reference sequence). CDR3 length: 14 amino acids. J was trimmed by 16 bases and V by 4 bases; bases with no gene match: 11. In nucleotides, the CDR3 is TGTGCCAGTAGTACCGGGACAGGGTTGAATCTTCTCCACTTT. Its protein product is CASSTGTGLNLLHF.

The J gene is TRBJ2-1, the V gene TRBV12-3 or TRBV12-4; 13 positions agree with TRBD2. This CDR3 comprises 14 residues. The V segment lost 5 bases and the J segment 8 bases; nucleotides outside the gene matches: 3. CDR3 DNA: TGTGCCAGCAGTCTACTAGCGGGGGGGCATGAGCAGTTCTTC. Protein: CASSLLAGGHEQFF.

Only a few counts were recorded for this clonotype. V usage is TRBV12-3 or TRBV12-4 and J usage is TRBJ2-5; D is uncertain. Trimming shortened V by 5 bases and J by 2 bases, and 3 bases separated the two germline ends. The CDR3 runs to 11 residues. This chain's CDR3 is CASSLQETQYF. In DNA form, the CDR3 reads TGTGCCAGCAGTCTACAAGAGACCCAGTACTTC.

The rearrangement links TRBV5-8 to TRBJ2-1, with TRBD2 identical over 12 bases. Losses at the gene ends were 0 bases for V and 4 bases for J; bases not matched to a gene: 2. The germline V gene encodes CDR1 SGHTS and CDR2 YDEGEE. This CDR3 has 16 residues. The DNA of the CDR3 is TGTGCCAGCAGCTTGGGGCTAGCGGGGGGGTACAATGAGCAGTTCTTC. Protein: CASSLGLAGGYNEQFF.

This sequence joins TRBV5-4 and TRBJ2-5; 7 bases are shared with TRBD1. V lost 4 bases to trimming and J lost 5 bases; unmatched junction nucleotides: 11. This CDR3 contains 15 residues. Germline lookup yields CDR1 SGHNT and CDR2 YYREEE (reference sequence). The CDR3 loop reads CASSPQTGAEETQYF. CDR3 nucleotides: TGTGCCAGCAGCCCCCAAACAGGGGCGGAGGAGACCCAGTACTTC. Full variable domain (remainder filled in from reference TRBV5-4 and TRBJ2-5): ETGVTQSPTHLIKTRGQQVTLRCSSQSGHNTVSWYQQALGQGPQFIFQYYREEENGRGNFPPRFSGLQFPNYSSELNVNALELDDSALYLCASSPQTGAEETQYFGPGTRLLVL.